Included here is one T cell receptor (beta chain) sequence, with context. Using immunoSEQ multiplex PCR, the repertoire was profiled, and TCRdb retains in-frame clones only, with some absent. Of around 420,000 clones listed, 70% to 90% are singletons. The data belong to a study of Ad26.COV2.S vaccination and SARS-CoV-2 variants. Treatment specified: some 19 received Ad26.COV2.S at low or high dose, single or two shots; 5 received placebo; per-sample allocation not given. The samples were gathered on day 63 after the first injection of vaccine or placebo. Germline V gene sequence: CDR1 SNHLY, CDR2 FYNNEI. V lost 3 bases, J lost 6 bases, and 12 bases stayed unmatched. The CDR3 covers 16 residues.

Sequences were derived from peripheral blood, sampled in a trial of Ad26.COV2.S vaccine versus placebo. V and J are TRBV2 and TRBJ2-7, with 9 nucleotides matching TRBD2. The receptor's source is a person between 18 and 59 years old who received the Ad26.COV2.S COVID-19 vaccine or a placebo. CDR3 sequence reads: CASSEFPSGVGLEQYF. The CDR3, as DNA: TGTGCCAGCAGTGAGTTCCCTAGCGGGGTGGGACTCGAGCAGTACTTC. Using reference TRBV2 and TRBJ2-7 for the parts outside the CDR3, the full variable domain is EPEVTQTPSHQVTQMGQEVILRCVPISNHLYFYWYRQILGQKVEFLVSFYNNEISEKSEIFDDQFSVERPDGSNFTLKIRSTKLEDSAMYFCASSEFPSGVGLEQYFGPGTRLTVT.